A single sample gave rise to the 7 T cell receptor beta chains below, sequenced in a study of T cell changes during pregnancy in multiple sclerosis (dated 2019 in TCRdb). The method behind the library was the immunoSEQ multiplex PCR assay. TCRdb retrieved this table from immuneACCESS and kept in-frame rearrangements only. Not all clones are present; in checked studies, unresolved V genes account for under half, and no reason is known for the remainder. The sample table holds 120,000 or so clones, of which approximately 93% were seen once. Approximately 6.2% of the sample is taken by the ten largest. The sequences come from peripheral blood, collected before pregnancy. The origin of the receptors is a female donor with multiple sclerosis, enrolled in a pregnancy study.

This chain uses TRBV7-8 with TRBJ1-5; D might be TRBD1 (5 bases). This CDR3 comprises 14 residues. Germline lookup yields CDR1 SGHVS and CDR2 FQNEAQ. V was trimmed by 3 bases and J by 5 bases, leaving 11 bases between them. The CDR3 region is CASSFGRGDQPQHF. The CDR3 DNA is TGTGCCAGCAGCTTTGGGAGGGGTGATCAGCCCCAGCATTTT.

CDR3 in DNA: TGCGCCAGCAGCTTGGAACTAGCGGTCCTCTACGAGCAGTACTTC. Residues: CASSLELAVLYEQYF. The chain has TRBV5-1 and TRBJ2-7; the match to TRBD2 covers 8 bases. V shed 0 bases and J 3 bases; nucleotides not matched to a gene: 5. The CDR3 contains 15 residues. The germline gives CDR1 SGHRS, CDR2 YFSETQ.

This chain connects TRBV27 to TRBJ2-1; 8 bases are a match to TRBD1. The CDR3 runs to 17 residues. Germline CDR1 and CDR2: MNHEY and SMNVEV (reference sequence). With 3 bases clipped from V and 7 bases from J, the junction kept 14 bases outside the gene matches. As DNA, the CDR3 is TGTGCCAGCAGTTTTACTCCGGGACAGGTCATAGGTAATGAGCAGTTCTTC. This translates into CASSFTPGQVIGNEQFF.

This chain joins TRBV7-8 and TRBJ1-2; 7 nucleotides match TRBD1. With V trimmed by 3 bases and J by 2 bases, 0 bases remained unmatched. CDR3 length: 13 residues. Germline CDR1 reads SGHVS; CDR2 reads FQNEAQ. CDR3 residues: CASSLGQNYGYTF. The CDR3 DNA is TGTGCCAGCAGCTTGGGACAGAACTATGGCTACACCTTC. The full variable domain, in which reference TRBV7-8 and TRBJ1-2 provide the parts outside the CDR3, is GAGVSQSPRYKVAKRGQDVALRCDPISGHVSLFWYQQALGQGPEFLTYFQNEAQLDKSGLPSDRFFAERPEGSVSTLKIQRTQQEDSAVYLCASSLGQNYGYTFGSGTRLTVV.

The V and J genes are TRBV18 and TRBJ2-5; 9 bases align to TRBD2. The J call may be in error: the DNA end matches TRBJ2-7 better. Germline V gives CDR1 KGHSH, CDR2 LQKENI. This CDR3 is built from 15 residues. This CDR3 is CASSPQTSGTYEQYF. The CDR3 DNA sequence: TGTGCCAGCTCACCCCAGACTAGCGGAACCTACGAGCAGTACTTC.

The chain carries TRBV11-1 and TRBJ2-1, with 7 bases matching TRBD2. Looked up from germline, CDR1 is SGHAT and CDR2 is FQDESV (reference sequence). This CDR3 comprises 15 residues. J gave up 2 bases and V 6 bases, and 7 bases lay outside the gene matches. The CDR3 DNA reads TGTGCCAGCAGTTTCCGGGACTACCCCTACAATGAGCAGTTCTTC. It encodes CASSFRDYPYNEQFF. Full variable domain (rest looked up from reference TRBV11-1 and TRBJ2-1): EAEVAQSPRYKITEKSQAVAFWCDPISGHATLYWYRQILGQGPELLVQFQDESVVDDSQLPKDRFSAERLKGVDSTLKIQPAELGDSAMYLCASSFRDYPYNEQFFGPGTRLTVL.

To note about this clone: Other nucleotide sequences in the sample specify the same CDR3. The V and J genes are TRBV4-2 and TRBJ1-3; possible D gene TRBD1, 6 bases. CDR1 is LGHNA, CDR2 YNFKEQ, per germline. V was trimmed by 0 bases and J by 2 bases, leaving 8 bases between them. This CDR3 contains 15 residues. The DNA for the CDR3 is TGTGCCAGCAGCCAAGATCCAGGGGCTGGAAACACCATATATTTT. Encoded protein: CASSQDPGAGNTIYF.